This T cell receptor beta chain was sequenced during a study of blood T cell repertoires in COVID-19. Study-level information: PBMCs, B-cell-depleted T cells, or T cells provided the cDNA or gDNA that made up the material.

Sequencing was performed with immunoSEQ multiplex PCR; in TCRdb, only in-frame clones are kept and a portion is missing. The sample includes 200,000 to 250,000 clones, about 87% seen only once; the top ten take 1.5% to 2%. V lost 4 bases and J lost 8, with 8 bases in between. The CDR3 is 11 residues long. Germline V lookup: CDR1 SNHLY, CDR2 FYNNEI. This chain uses TRBV2 with TRBJ1-2, with D perhaps TRBD1 (5 bases). The TCR was taken from a man between 65 and 85 years old with acute or convalescent COVID-19. Material for sequencing was peripheral blood. DNA of the CDR3: TGTGCCAGCAGTGCGCAGGGCGGCTACACCTTC. Translating it yields CASSAQGGYTF.